What follows are 27 T cell receptor beta chains derived from one specimen sequenced in a study of spatial heterogeneity in lung cancer. Findings and limits, study-wide: The number of expanded tumor alpha and beta chains correlated with mutation number.

The time point here: sample taken at primary tumor resection. These receptors have no identified antigens. One entry per CDR3 protein results from TCRdb running MiXCR on the 5' RACE reads. The sample records some 1,800 distinct CDR3 sequences, about 9.5% being singletons. The source was lung tumor tissue, collected at surgery. These receptors were taken from a female donor with early-stage non-small cell lung cancer.

The chain links TRBV20-1 to TRBJ2-3; a weak D match, TRBD1 (6 bases). CDR1 is DFQATT and CDR2 is SNEGSKA in the germline V gene (reference sequence). The V end lost 0 bases, the J end lost 5 bases, and 12 bases lay between the germline ends. There are 14 residues in the CDR3. The CDR3 nucleotides are TGCAGTGCTAGAGAGGGGCAGGGGTTAGATACGCAGTATTTT. Its protein is CSAREGQGLDTQYF.

In this sample, this clonotype is large. The chain combines TRBV11-2 with TRBJ1-4, with 8 nucleotides matching TRBD1. The CDR3 contains 15 residues. Germline values: CDR1 SGHAT, CDR2 FQNNGV. J was trimmed by 0 bases and V by 5 bases; bases with no gene match: 2. The CDR3 sequence is CASSLQGATNEKLFF. For the CDR3, the DNA is TGTGCCAGCAGCCTACAGGGGGCAACTAATGAAAAACTGTTTTTT.

This clonotype was observed many times. The chain couples TRBV7-8 to TRBJ2-1; the match to TRBD1 covers 8 bases. With V trimmed by 1 base and J by 7 bases, 9 bases remained unmatched. The CDR3 contains 16 residues. CDR1 SGHVS and CDR2 FQNEAQ come from the germline V gene. CDR3 in amino acids: CASSLVGGTGFNEQFF. The CDR3 DNA follows: TGTGCCAGCAGCTTAGTCGGCGGGACAGGCTTTAATGAGCAGTTCTTC.

CDR3: CASSSPTGYYGYTF. CDR3 coding DNA: TGTGCCAGCAGTTCCCCGACAGGGTACTATGGCTACACCTTC. V usage is TRBV12-3 or TRBV12-4 and J usage is TRBJ1-2; 7 bases agree with TRBD1. V shed 4 bases and J 3 bases; nucleotides not matched to a gene: 5. The CDR3 contains 14 residues.

This clonotype rates as medium-sized. The chain employs TRBV11-2 and TRBJ2-7; TRBD2 aligns across 8 bases. V lost 1 base and J lost 3; bases outside the gene matches: 11. CDR1 is SGHAT, CDR2 FQNNGV, per germline. This CDR3 has 17 residues. CDR3 loop: CASSLVFASGRNYEQYF. The DNA for the CDR3 is TGTGCCAGCAGCTTAGTTTTCGCTAGCGGGCGTAACTACGAGCAGTACTTC.

This clonotype is classed as medium-sized (0.01 to 0.1%). The CDR3 is CASRPEAEETQYF. The CDR3 DNA is TGTGCCAGCAGACCTGAGGCAGAAGAGACCCAGTACTTC. V gene TRBV7-2 combines with J gene TRBJ2-5; unclear D gene. The CDR3 is 13 residues long. CDR1 and CDR2 (germline): SGHTA, FQGNSA. V lost 6 bases and J 3 bases, leaving 11 bases between the germline ends.

The J gene is TRBJ1-3, the V gene TRBV6-1; D possibly corresponds to TRBD1 (6 bases). V was pared by 8 bases and J by 4 bases, with 21 bases between. This CDR3 comprises 16 residues. The germline CDR1 and CDR2 sequences are MNHNS and SASEGT. The CDR3: CASVSPRGDGGNTIYF. In nucleotides, the CDR3 is TGTGCCAGCGTCAGCCCCAGGGGTGATGGCGGAAACACCATATATTTT.

This clonotype was detected ten times or more. The rearrangement uses TRBV7-9 and TRBJ2-7, with D perhaps TRBD2 (6 bases). The CDR3 has 13 residues. Trimming cost V 10 bases and J 3 bases, with 16 bases left between them. Germline V gene data show CDR1 as SEHNR and CDR2 as FQNEAQ (reference sequence). CDR3 residues: CATGTVRGYEQYF. CDR3 nucleotides: TGTGCCACAGGTACGGTGCGGGGCTACGAGCAGTACTTC.

This clonotype is medium-sized by share. The rearrangement uses TRBV7-8 and TRBJ2-2, with D perhaps assigned TRBD1 or TRBD2 (5 bases each). CDR3 length: 17 amino acids. V was trimmed by 0 bases and J by 5 bases, leaving 16 bases between them. Germline V gene data show CDR1 as SGHVS and CDR2 as FQNEAQ. As DNA, the CDR3 is TGTGCCAGCAGCTTAGCGTCCGGGACGGCGATTACCGGGGAGCTGTTTTTT. Translating gives CASSLASGTAITGELFF.

This clonotype is termed medium-sized (0.01 to 0.1%). The chain links TRBV20-1 to TRBJ2-1, with 8 bases aligning to TRBD2. Germline V gene data show CDR1 as DFQATT and CDR2 as SNEGSKA (reference sequence). CDR3 length equals 13 residues. Trimming removed 4 bases from V and 6 bases from J; junction bases left unmatched: 5. The CDR3, as DNA: TGCAGTGCTACAGCGGGGGCCATCAATGAGCAGTTCTTC. This encodes CSATAGAINEQFF.

V and J are TRBV20-1 and TRBJ1-6; D unclear. Looked up from germline, CDR1 is DFQATT and CDR2 is SNEGSKA (reference sequence). V was clipped by 1 base and J by 7 bases, with 5 bases between them. CDR3 length: 12 residues. CDR3 amino acids: CSARGTNSPLHF. DNA of the CDR3: TGCAGTGCTAGAGGTACCAATTCACCCCTCCACTTT.

This chain joins TRBV27 and TRBJ1-5; D perhaps matches TRBD1 (5 bases). Germline CDR1 and CDR2: MNHEY and SMNVEV (reference sequence). Trimming took off 5 bases at V and 5 bases at J, with 10 bases between the two ends. CDR3 size: 13 residues. Here the CDR3 DNA reads TGTGCCAGCAGTGGGGGGGGTTATCAGCCCCAGCATTTT. Translation gives CASSGGGYQPQHF.

In its sample, this clonotype is medium-sized. This chain joins TRBV24-1 and TRBJ1-5; D not certain. Germline lookup yields CDR1 KGHDR and CDR2 SFDVKD. This CDR3 is 11 amino acids long. The V gene lost 9 bases and the J gene lost 5 bases, with 7 bases spanning the gap. The CDR3 is CATSSHQPQHF. The CDR3 bases are TGTGCCACCTCCTCTCATCAGCCCCAGCATTTT.

This clonotype has ten or more counts. The chain links TRBV20-1 to TRBJ1-1, with a tentative D call TRBD1 (5 bases). CDR1 and CDR2 (germline): DFQATT, SNEGSKA (reference sequence). V was cut by 6 bases and J by 5 bases, with 13 bases left in between. This CDR3 has 12 amino acids. CDR3: CSAHGGGTEAFF. The CDR3 region has the DNA TGCAGTGCACACGGGGGGGGAACTGAAGCTTTCTTT.

The chain has TRBV9 and TRBJ2-5; the D gene is possibly TRBD2 (6 bases). This CDR3 has 15 amino acids. Looked up from germline, CDR1 is SGDLS and CDR2 is YYNGEE. The germline V and J ends were trimmed by 0 bases and 0 bases, with 9 bases remaining between them. CDR3 nucleotides: TGTGCCAGCAGCGTAGGAGCGGGCAACCAAGAGACCCAGTACTTC. It encodes CASSVGAGNQETQYF.

In this sample, this clonotype is medium-sized (0.01 to 0.1%). V and J are TRBV18 and TRBJ2-7; 10 bases agree with TRBD1. Germline loops: CDR1 KGHSH, CDR2 LQKENI. Trimming took 5 bases from V and 3 from J; bases not matched to a gene: 1. This CDR3 spans 13 amino acids. The CDR3 sequence is CASSGDRGYEQYF. The CDR3 DNA sequence: TGTGCCAGCTCAGGGGACAGGGGCTACGAGCAGTACTTC.

About this clonotype itself: With a much larger clone just one base away, this may be a read error. This likely comes from a read error, as the CDR3 has no conserved phenylalanine or tryptophan at its end. This sequence joins TRBV3-1 and TRBJ2-7; possible D gene TRBD1, 5 bases. CDR3 size: 12 residues. Trimming removed 4 bases from V and 2 bases from J, with 6 bases in between. CDR1 is LGHDT and CDR2 is YNNKEL in the germline V gene (reference sequence). CDR3 sequence reads: CASSPGPYEQYS. The CDR3 DNA reads TGTGCCAGCAGCCCAGGGCCCTACGAGCAGTACTCC.

This clonotype qualifies as medium-sized. J is TRBJ2-5 and V is TRBV7-6; TRBD2 aligns across 8 bases. Trimming at V came to 0 bases and at J to 7 bases, leaving 16 bases not matched to a gene. CDR1 and CDR2 (germline): SGHVS, FNYEAQ. This CDR3 has 18 amino acids. CDR3 sequence reads: CASSLAGSAGASAGTQYF. The DNA of the CDR3 is TGTGCCAGCAGCTTAGCGGGGTCAGCGGGGGCCTCCGCCGGGACCCAGTACTTC.

Sample share makes this clonotype medium-sized. The J gene is TRBJ2-1, the V gene TRBV5-1; D tentatively fits TRBD1 or TRBD2 (5 bases each). This CDR3 contains 14 residues. V lost 3 bases to trimming and J lost 8 bases, with 15 bases between them. The germline V gene encodes CDR1 SGHRS and CDR2 YFSETQ. CDR3: CASSSGRARDEQFF. CDR3 nucleotides: TGCGCCAGCAGCTCGGGACGGGCGAGGGATGAGCAGTTCTTC.

The CDR3 DNA reads TGCAGCGTTGGGCAAGGGAGGTCCGAGCAGTACTTC. It codes for CSVGQGRSEQYF. The J gene is TRBJ2-7, the V gene TRBV29-1; possible D gene TRBD2, 6 bases. With 4 bases removed from V and 6 bases from J, the gap between germline ends came to 13 bases. The V gene's germline CDR1 is SQVTM and CDR2 ANQGSEA. The CDR3 extends over 12 amino acids.

By sample fraction, this clonotype is medium-sized. The rearrangement joins TRBV11-2 to TRBJ1-6; D is ambiguous. Trimming took off 0 bases at V and 0 bases at J, with 9 bases between the two ends. The CDR3 covers 17 residues. The germline gives CDR1 SGHAT, CDR2 FQNNGV. As DNA, the CDR3 is TGTGCCAGCAGCTTAGAAGGGTCCCGCTCCTATAATTCACCCCTCCACTTT. It yields the protein CASSLEGSRSYNSPLHF. The full variable domain, with the rest looked up from reference TRBV11-2 and TRBJ1-6, is EAGVAQSPRYKIIEKRQSVAFWCNPISGHATLYWYQQILGQGPKLLIQFQNNGVVDDSQLPKDRFSAERLKGVDSTLKIQPAKLEDSAVYLCASSLEGSRSYNSPLHFGNGTRLTVT.

This clonotype was observed at least ten times. The CDR3 region is CSASVPTGTGRGTSGTDTQYF. The CDR3 DNA sequence: TGCAGTGCTAGTGTCCCCACCGGGACAGGGAGGGGGACTAGCGGAACAGATACGCAGTATTTT. J is TRBJ2-3 and V is TRBV20-1, with 11 bases that match TRBD2. Losses at the gene ends were 3 bases for V and 3 bases for J; bases not matched to a gene: 23. Germline lookup yields CDR1 DFQATT and CDR2 SNEGSKA (reference sequence). The CDR3 contains 21 residues.

This clonotype is deemed medium-sized. The rearrangement joins TRBV24-1 to TRBJ1-2, with unresolved D. The CDR3 has 13 amino acids. The V end was cut by 6 bases, the J end by 4 bases, with 11 bases between. From germline, CDR1 is KGHDR and CDR2 SFDVKD. CDR3 protein: CATSLRRTYGYTF. CDR3 DNA: TGTGCCACCAGTTTGCGCAGGACCTATGGCTACACCTTC.

There are a few counts of this clonotype. V gene TRBV7-9 combines with J gene TRBJ2-5; D possibly corresponds to TRBD1 (7 bases). This CDR3 is 15 amino acids long. Germline CDR1 and CDR2: SEHNR and FQNEAQ (reference sequence). The ends were cut back, 7 bases at V and 5 bases at J, with 20 bases in the middle. The CDR3 DNA sequence: TGTGCCAGCACCTCCCGTCTGGAGGGGGCGGAGACCCAGTACTTC. Protein sequence: CASTSRLEGAETQYF.

Judged by abundance, this clonotype is medium-sized. This chain joins TRBV4-3 and TRBJ1-1; D unresolved. Germline CDR1 and CDR2: LGHNA and YSLEER. V was cut by 4 bases and J by 8 bases, with 17 bases left in between. The CDR3 runs 14 residues. In nucleotides, the CDR3 is TGCGCCAGCAGCCGCAGTTCCGCAAGGGCAGAAGCTTTCTTT. Its protein product is CASSRSSARAEAFF.

This clonotype is medium-sized in the sample. The chain couples TRBV29-1 to TRBJ2-2; 8 nucleotides align to TRBD1. The CDR3 runs to 13 residues. The junction had 6 bases not matched to a gene; V was cut back by 7 bases and J by 5 bases. Germline values: CDR1 SQVTM, CDR2 ANQGSEA. This CDR3 reads CSAGRGRTGELFF. As DNA, the CDR3 is TGCAGCGCCGGCAGGGGGCGAACCGGGGAGCTGTTTTTT.

This clonotype was detected only a few times. The rearrangement joins TRBV7-2 to TRBJ2-5; no clear D gene. Germline V gives CDR1 SGHTA, CDR2 FQGNSA. V was clipped by 0 bases and J by 4 bases, with 12 bases between them. This CDR3 is 15 amino acids long. In DNA form, the CDR3 reads TGTGCCAGCAGCTTAGCCGCCAGCGCCGGAGAGACCCAGTACTTC. This codes for CASSLAASAGETQYF. Combining the CDR3 with reference TRBV7-2 and TRBJ2-5 gives the whole variable domain GAGVSQSPSNKVTEKGKDVELRCDPISGHTALYWYRQSLGQGLEFLIYFQGNSAPDKSGLPSDRFSAERTGGSVSTLTIQRTQQEDSAVYLCASSLAASAGETQYFGPGTRLLVL.